This T cell receptor (beta chain) is drawn from a study of T cell responses to AZD1222 COVID-19 vaccine. Study-wide results and limits: Nearly half of the spike-specific TCRs reportedly recognize variant regions that carry no mutations. The donor cohort was predominantly white British with a female majority, and clonal diversity may have been underestimated.

Turning to this clone: What it binds is unknown.

Germline CDR1 and CDR2: SGHNT and YYREEE (reference sequence). The CDR3 is 15 amino acids. Trimming left V 4 bases short and J 5 bases short, with 18 bases between. The table came from immunoSEQ multiplex PCR; TCRdb's copy has only in-frame clones and leaves some out. The sample has around 190,000 clones; around 88% are singletons. This clonotype was sampled from an adult who received the AZD1222 COVID-19 vaccine. This chain links TRBV5-4 with TRBJ1-1; possible D gene TRBD1, 6 bases. The specimen was peripheral blood, collected 28 days after the second AZD1222 dose. CDR3 amino acids: CASSRGQPLETEAFF. DNA for the CDR3: TGTGCCAGCAGCAGAGGACAGCCGTTAGAGACTGAAGCTTTCTTT. The full variable domain, its missing parts supplied by reference TRBV5-4 and TRBJ1-1, is ETGVTQSPTHLIKTRGQQVTLRCSSQSGHNTVSWYQQALGQGPQFIFQYYREEENGRGNFPPRFSGLQFPNYSSELNVNALELDDSALYLCASSRGQPLETEAFFGQGTRLTVV.